This TCR beta chain was recovered during a study of blood T cell repertoires in COVID-19. For the study at large: Researchers got acute and convalescent COVID-19 samples from the United States, Italy and Spain. In each case, the material was cDNA or gDNA derived from T cells, B-cell-depleted T cells, or PBMCs.

Authors' methods: It was from reference gene primer amplification that nucleated cell counts were estimated. Sequencing was performed with immunoSEQ multiplex PCR; in TCRdb, only in-frame clones are kept and a portion is missing. V and J calls and clone size are given by that table; D and trimming were obtained from the DNA. The profile shows about 52,000 clones, roughly 86% of them singletons. This TCR derives from a man older than 75 with active or convalescent COVID-19. Material: peripheral blood.

The DNA for the CDR3 is TGCGCCAGCAGCTTAGGAGGCAGACTCTCCCCGAACACTGAAGCTTTCTTT. Amino acids: CASSLGGRLSPNTEAFF. The chain is built from TRBV5-1 and TRBJ1-1, with D unresolved. This CDR3 spans 17 amino acids. The germline V and J ends were trimmed by 2 bases and 1 base, with 18 bases remaining between them. Per the germline V gene, CDR1 is SGHRS and CDR2 is YFSETQ.